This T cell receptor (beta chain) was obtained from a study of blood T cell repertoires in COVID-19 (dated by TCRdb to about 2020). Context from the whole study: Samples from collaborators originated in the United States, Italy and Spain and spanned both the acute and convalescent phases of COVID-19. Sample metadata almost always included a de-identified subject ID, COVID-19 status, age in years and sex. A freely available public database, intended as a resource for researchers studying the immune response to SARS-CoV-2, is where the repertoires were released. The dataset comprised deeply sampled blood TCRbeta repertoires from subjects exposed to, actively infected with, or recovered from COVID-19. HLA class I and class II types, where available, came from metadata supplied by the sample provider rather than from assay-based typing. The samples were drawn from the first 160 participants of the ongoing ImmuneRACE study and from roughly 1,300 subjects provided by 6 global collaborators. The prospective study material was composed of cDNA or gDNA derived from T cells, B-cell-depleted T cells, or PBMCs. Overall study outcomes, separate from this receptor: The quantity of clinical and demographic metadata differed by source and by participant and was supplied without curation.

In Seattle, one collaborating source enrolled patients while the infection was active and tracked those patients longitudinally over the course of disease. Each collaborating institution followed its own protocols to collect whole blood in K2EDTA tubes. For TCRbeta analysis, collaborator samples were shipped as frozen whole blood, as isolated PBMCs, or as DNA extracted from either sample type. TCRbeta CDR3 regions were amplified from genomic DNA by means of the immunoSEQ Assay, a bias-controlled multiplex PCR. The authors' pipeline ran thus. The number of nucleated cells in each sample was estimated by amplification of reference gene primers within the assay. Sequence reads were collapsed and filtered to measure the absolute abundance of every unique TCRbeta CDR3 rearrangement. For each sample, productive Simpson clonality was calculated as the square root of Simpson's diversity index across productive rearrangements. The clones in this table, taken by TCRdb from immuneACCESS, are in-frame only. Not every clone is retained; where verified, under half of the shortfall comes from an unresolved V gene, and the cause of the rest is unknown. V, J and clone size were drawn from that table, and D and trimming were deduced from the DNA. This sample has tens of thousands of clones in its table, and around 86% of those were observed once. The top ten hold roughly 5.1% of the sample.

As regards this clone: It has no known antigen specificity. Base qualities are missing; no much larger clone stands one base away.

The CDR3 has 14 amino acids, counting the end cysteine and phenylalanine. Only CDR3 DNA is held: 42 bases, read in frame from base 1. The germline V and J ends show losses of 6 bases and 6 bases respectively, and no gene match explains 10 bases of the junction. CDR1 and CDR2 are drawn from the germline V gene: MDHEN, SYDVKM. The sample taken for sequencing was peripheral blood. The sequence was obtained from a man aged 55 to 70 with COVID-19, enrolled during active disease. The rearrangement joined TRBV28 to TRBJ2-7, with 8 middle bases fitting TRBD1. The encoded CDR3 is CASSRTGIISEQYF. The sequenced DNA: TGTGCCAGCAGCCGGACAGGGATAATTTCCGAGCAGTACTTC.